These 15 T cell receptor beta chains originate from one sample sequenced in a study of T cells in narcolepsy. Generated by immunoSEQ multiplex PCR, the TCRdb table keeps only in-frame clones and is missing some. The data hold some 17,000 clones, with more than 75% observed a single time. The sequenced material came from memory (CD45RA-) CD4+ T cells from blood. The receptors stem from a human donor in good health.

This chain links TRBV6-5 with TRBJ2-1; D is ambiguous. This CDR3 is 14 amino acids long. The germline V gene has CDR1 MNHEY and CDR2 SVGAGI. V shed 6 bases and J shed 5 bases, with 14 bases lying between them. The CDR3 DNA sequence: TGTGCCAGCAGAGTACTTTTACCCCACAATGAGCAGTTCTTC. Protein: CASRVLLPHNEQFF.

The chain joins TRBV5-4 to TRBJ2-5; TRBD2 aligns across 8 bases. The CDR3 covers 14 residues. Unmatched junction bases numbered 6, after V lost 4 bases and J lost 4 bases. CDR1 and CDR2 (germline): SGHNT, YYREEE (reference sequence). Here the CDR3 reads CASSPGLVPETQYF. The CDR3 nucleotides are TGTGCCAGCAGCCCGGGACTAGTCCCAGAGACCCAGTACTTC.

The V call is TRBV5-4, the J call TRBJ1-1; TRBD1 agrees at 8 bases. Losses at the gene ends were 4 bases for V and 1 base for J; bases not matched to a gene: 6. The CDR3 is made up of 15 amino acids. CDR1 SGHNT and CDR2 YYREEE come from the germline V gene (reference sequence). CDR3 coding DNA: TGTGCCAGCAGCCCAAGACAGGGGAGGAACACTGAAGCTTTCTTT. Protein sequence: CASSPRQGRNTEAFF. Looking up the rest from reference TRBV5-4 and TRBJ1-1 gives the full variable domain: ETGVTQSPTHLIKTRGQQVTLRCSSQSGHNTVSWYQQALGQGPQFIFQYYREEENGRGNFPPRFSGLQFPNYSSELNVNALELDDSALYLCASSPRQGRNTEAFFGQGTRLTVV.

This sequence joins TRBV30 and TRBJ2-7; no clear D gene. Trimming removed 1 base at V and 7 bases at J, with 8 bases between. This CDR3 contains 11 residues. Germline loops: CDR1 GTSNPN, CDR2 SVGIG (reference sequence). The CDR3 region has the DNA TGTGCCTGGAGTGGTCGGGCGGAGCAGTACTTC. This encodes CAWSGRAEQYF.

The genes are TRBV6-1 and TRBJ1-4, with D possibly matching TRBD1 (6 bases). The V and J ends lost 3 bases and 4 bases respectively, with 12 bases between them. Germline CDR1 MNHNS, CDR2 SASEGT. The CDR3 covers 15 residues. CDR3 in amino acids: CASSETRGGNEKLFF. The CDR3 region has the DNA TGTGCCAGCAGTGAGACGCGAGGGGGTAATGAAAAACTGTTTTTT.

The chain joins TRBV2 to TRBJ1-1; D possibly corresponds to TRBD1 (6 bases). V was shortened by 9 bases and J by 5 bases, with 13 bases between the two germline ends. The CDR3 is 12 amino acids. The V gene's germline CDR1 is SNHLY and CDR2 FYNNEI. CDR3 protein: CASQGMWTEAFF. The CDR3 DNA is TGTGCCAGTCAGGGGATGTGGACTGAAGCTTTCTTT. Together with reference TRBV2 and TRBJ1-1, the CDR3 gives the full variable domain: EPEVTQTPSHQVTQMGQEVILRCVPISNHLYFYWYRQILGQKVEFLVSFYNNEISEKSEIFDDQFSVERPDGSNFTLKIRSTKLEDSAMYFCASQGMWTEAFFGQGTRLTVV.

This chain joins TRBV4-2 and TRBJ2-5, with D possibly being TRBD1 (6 bases). Trimming removed 4 bases at V and 5 bases at J, with 20 bases between. Germline CDR1 is LGHNA and CDR2 is YNFKEQ. The CDR3 has 16 residues. CDR3 protein: CASSPTQSQGTETQYF. In nucleotides, the CDR3 is TGTGCCAGCAGCCCTACCCAAAGCCAGGGGACCGAGACCCAGTACTTC.

This clone was seen a single time. This chain joins TRBV4-3 and TRBJ1-4; no clear D gene. CDR3 length: 17 residues. CDR1 and CDR2 from the germline V gene are LGHNA and YSLEER. V was cut by 4 bases and J by 0 bases, with 15 bases left in between. The CDR3 DNA sequence: TGCGCCAGCAGCCGGAGCGTTTTGTCTACAACTAATGAAAAACTGTTTTTT. Translated: CASSRSVLSTTNEKLFF.

The gene calls are TRBV7-3 and TRBJ2-5, with D possibly being TRBD2 (5 bases). The germline V and J ends were trimmed by 5 bases and 5 bases, with 12 bases remaining between them. Germline lookup yields CDR1 SGHTA and CDR2 FQGTGA. The CDR3 runs 13 residues. The CDR3 is CASSVSSTETQYF. The CDR3 DNA reads TGTGCCAGCAGCGTCTCTAGCACCGAGACCCAGTACTTC.

The gene calls are TRBV7-8 and TRBJ2-7; maybe TRBD1 (5 bases). The germline gives CDR1 SGHVS, CDR2 FQNEAQ. The CDR3 spans 14 residues. V was clipped by 5 bases and J by 6 bases, with 17 bases between them. This CDR3 is CASSAYAGNLEQYF. The CDR3 DNA follows: TGTGCCAGCAGCGCTTATGCAGGGAACCTCGAGCAGTACTTC.

The chain couples TRBV7-9 to TRBJ2-1; no reliable D call. The V gene lost 5 bases and the J gene lost 9 bases, with 23 bases spanning the gap. This CDR3 is built from 16 residues. The germline gives CDR1 SEHNR, CDR2 FQNEAQ (reference sequence). The CDR3 bases are TGTGCCAGCAGCCGTCAAAGCACCACTTCTCCAGGTGAGCAGTTCTTC. Encoded protein: CASSRQSTTSPGEQFF.

This clone occurred a few times. J is TRBJ1-1 and V is TRBV20-1; D gene ambiguous. V was clipped by 3 bases and J by 0 bases, with 2 bases between them. This CDR3 has 11 amino acids. In germline, CDR1 is DFQATT, CDR2 SNEGSKA (reference sequence). Here the CDR3 DNA reads TGCAGTGCTAGTGTGAACACTGAAGCTTTCTTT. This sequence encodes CSASVNTEAFF.

The V and J genes are TRBV10-2 and TRBJ2-3; a possible D gene is TRBD1 (6 bases). There are 16 residues in the CDR3. Germline V gene data show CDR1 as WSHSY and CDR2 as SAAADI. V was pared by 0 bases and J by 1 base, with 11 bases between. The CDR3 protein is CASSESTRTGTDTQYF. The CDR3 region has the DNA TGCGCCAGCAGTGAGTCGACTCGGACAGGCACAGATACGCAGTATTTT.

The chain carries TRBV19 and TRBJ2-7, with a possible D match to TRBD2 (6 bases). Looked up from germline, CDR1 is LNHDA and CDR2 is SQIVND (reference sequence). The V gene lost 1 base and the J gene lost 7 bases, with 8 bases spanning the gap. The CDR3 is 12 amino acids. CDR3 DNA: TGTGCCAGTAGTATAGCGGGGGAAGAGCAGTACTTC. Protein product: CASSIAGEEQYF.

This chain uses TRBV4-2 with TRBJ2-5, with TRBD2 matching over 12 bases. The CDR3 spans 16 residues. Germline V gene sequence: CDR1 LGHNA, CDR2 YNFKEQ. The ends lost 4 bases at V and 3 bases at J; junction bases unmatched: 6. CDR3 sequence (DNA): TGTGCCAGCAGCCTATCTAGCGGGGGGGCCGAAGAGACCCAGTACTTC. Its protein is CASSLSSGGAEETQYF.